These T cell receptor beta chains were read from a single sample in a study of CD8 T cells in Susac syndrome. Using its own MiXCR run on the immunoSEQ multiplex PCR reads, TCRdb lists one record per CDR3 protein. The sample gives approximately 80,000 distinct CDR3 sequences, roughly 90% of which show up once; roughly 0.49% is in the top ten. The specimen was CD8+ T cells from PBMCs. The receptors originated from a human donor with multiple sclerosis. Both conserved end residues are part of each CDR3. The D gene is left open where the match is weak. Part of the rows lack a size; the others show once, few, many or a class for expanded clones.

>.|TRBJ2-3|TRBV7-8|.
CASSSLGDSTDTQYF
TGTGCCAGCAGCTCCCTTGGGGACAGCACAGATACGCAGTATTTT
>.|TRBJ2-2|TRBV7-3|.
CASSFNSRGTGELFF
TGTGCCAGCAGCTTTAACAGTCGAGGCACCGGGGAGCTGTTTTTT
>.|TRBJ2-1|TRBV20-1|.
CSAPLSGKPYNEQFF
TGCAGTGCTCCCCTTAGCGGCAAACCCTACAATGAGCAGTTCTTC
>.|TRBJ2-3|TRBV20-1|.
CSARGAGRTDTQYF
TGCAGTGCTAGAGGGGCAGGTCGGACAGATACGCAGTATTTT
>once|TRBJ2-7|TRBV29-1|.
CSVGEGAYEQYF
TGCAGCGTTGGTGAAGGGGCCTACGAGCAGTACTTC
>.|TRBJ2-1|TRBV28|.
CASRNWGGVAEDNEQFF
TGTGCCAGCAGAAACTGGGGCGGGGTAGCGGAGGATAATGAGCAGTTCTTC
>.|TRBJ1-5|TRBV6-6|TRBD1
CASSYWDRSQPQHF
TGTGCCAGCAGTTACTGGGACAGGAGTCAGCCCCAGCATTTT
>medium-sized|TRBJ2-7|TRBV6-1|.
CASSRNRDDGEQYF
TGTGCCAGCAGCCGCAACAGGGATGACGGCGAGCAGTACTTC
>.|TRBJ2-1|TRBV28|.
CASSLGLQRVDEQFF
TGTGCCAGCAGTTTAGGACTGCAGAGGGTTGATGAGCAGTTCTTC
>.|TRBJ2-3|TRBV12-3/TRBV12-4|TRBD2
CASSSTSANTDTQYF
TGTGCCAGCAGTTCTACTAGCGCCAACACAGATACGCAGTATTTT
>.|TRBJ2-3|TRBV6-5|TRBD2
CASSYGRGFPTDTQYF
TGTGCCAGCAGTTACGGGAGGGGCTTCCCTACAGATACGCAGTATTTT